This T cell receptor beta chain was sequenced for a study of identical twins. This CDR3 has 13 residues. The V end was cut by 10 bases, the J end by 0 bases, with 12 bases between. From germline, CDR1 is PRHDT and CDR2 FYEKMQ (reference sequence). Note on this clonotype: Antigen unknown.

TCRdb re-called the 5' RACE reads with MiXCR, one entry per CDR3 protein. The table has 420,000 or so distinct CDR3 sequences, about 18% seen once; the top ten hold around 12%. General study findings and limits: For monozygotic twins, models underestimated out-of-frame TCR alpha sharing. It was possible that invariant MAIT and iNKT cells partly confounded the zero-insertion analyses.

Input material: naive T cells sorted from blood. The V call is TRBV13, the J call TRBJ1-1; tentatively, D is TRBD1 (5 bases). This sequence originates from a man aged 45-65 years in good health. The CDR3 sequence is CATGALMNTEAFF. The CDR3 bases are TGTGCCACCGGGGCACTCATGAACACTGAAGCTTTCTTT.